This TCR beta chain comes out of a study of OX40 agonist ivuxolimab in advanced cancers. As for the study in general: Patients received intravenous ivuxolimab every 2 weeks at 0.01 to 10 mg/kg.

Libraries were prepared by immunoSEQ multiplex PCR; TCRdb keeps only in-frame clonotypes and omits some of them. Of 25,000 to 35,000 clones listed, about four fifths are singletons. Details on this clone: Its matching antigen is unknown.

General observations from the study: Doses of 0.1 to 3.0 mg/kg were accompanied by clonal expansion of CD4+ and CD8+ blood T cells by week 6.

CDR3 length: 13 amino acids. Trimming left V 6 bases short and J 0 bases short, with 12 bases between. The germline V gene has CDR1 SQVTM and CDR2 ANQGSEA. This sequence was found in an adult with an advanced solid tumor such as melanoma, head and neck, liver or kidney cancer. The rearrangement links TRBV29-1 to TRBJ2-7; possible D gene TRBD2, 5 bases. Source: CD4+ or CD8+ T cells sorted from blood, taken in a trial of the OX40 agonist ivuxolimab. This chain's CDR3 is CSVAGWDSYEQYF. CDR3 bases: TGCAGCGTCGCGGGTTGGGACTCCTACGAGCAGTACTTC.